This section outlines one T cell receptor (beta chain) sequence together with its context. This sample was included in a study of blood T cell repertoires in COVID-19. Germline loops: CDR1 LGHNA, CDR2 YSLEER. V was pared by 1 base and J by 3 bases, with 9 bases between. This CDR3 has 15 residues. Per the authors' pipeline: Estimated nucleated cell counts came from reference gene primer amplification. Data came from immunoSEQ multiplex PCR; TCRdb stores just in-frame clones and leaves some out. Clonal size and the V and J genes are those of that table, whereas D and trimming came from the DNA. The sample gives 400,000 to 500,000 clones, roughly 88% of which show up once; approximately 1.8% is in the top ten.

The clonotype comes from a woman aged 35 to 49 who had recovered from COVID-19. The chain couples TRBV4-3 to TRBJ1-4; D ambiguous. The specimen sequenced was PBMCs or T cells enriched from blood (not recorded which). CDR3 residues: CASSQAGLANEKLFF. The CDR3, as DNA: TGCGCCAGCAGCCAAGCTGGCCTGGCTAATGAAAAACTGTTTTTT.